The clone carrying this TCR beta chain has at least ten counts. Its antigen is not identified. According to the study, TCR beta libraries were built with iRepertoire HTBI primers and CDR3-region Arm-PCR. TCRdb passed the multiplex PCR reads through MiXCR, listing each CDR3 protein once. The sample lists over 450,000 distinct CDR3 sequences; around 12% were seen once. This sample's time point: newly diagnosed GD, antithyroid drugs for less than 3 months. PBMCs provided the RNA from which the TCR library was made. The data belong to a study of regulatory T cells in long-lasting Graves disease. As for the study in general: Antithyroid drug exposure in newly diagnosed Graves' patients had lasted under 3 months.

The length of the CDR3 is 14 residues. V lost 6 bases, J lost 5 bases, and 4 bases stayed unmatched. Study-level points and caveats: Patients whose Graves' disease persisted exhibited lower TCR diversity than those newly diagnosed.

These data also featured in a second study, about T cells in Graves' hyperthyroidism and ophthalmopathy. This second report adds: First-round RT-PCR of the TCR CDR3 relied on the HTBI primer set. Blood shared most expanded thyroid clonotypes above 0.001.

The specimen was peripheral blood mononuclear cells (PBMCs), collected at new diagnosis, from a patient treated with antithyroid drugs. The receptor's source is a woman aged 25 to 39 with Graves disease. The V call is TRBV12-3 or TRBV12-4, the J call TRBJ1-4, with 9 bases fitting TRBD1. CDR3 coding DNA: TGTGCCAGCAGCTTGGGGACAGGGAATGAAAAACTGTTTTTT. Its translation: CASSLGTGNEKLFF.